This T cell receptor (beta chain) was retrieved from a study of T-cell reconstitution after alpha-beta-depleted transplantation in children. V shed 2 bases, J shed 6 bases, and the junction held 6 bases outside the gene matches. Germline V gives CDR1 SGHRS, CDR2 YFSETQ. This CDR3 contains 15 residues. This clonotype was seen at least ten times. TCRbeta library construction was performed incorporating unique molecular identifiers. TCRdb re-called the PCR reads through MiXCR, storing one row per CDR3 protein. The sample gives 150,000 to 200,000 distinct CDR3 sequences, about 14% of which show up once; about 12% is in the top ten.

The source was PBMCs from the stem cell graft donor, collected from the stem cell graft. The source of this sequence is a human donor who donated a stem cell graft to a child with acute lymphoblastic leukemia. This sequence joins TRBV5-1 and TRBJ2-2; 8 nucleotides agree with TRBD2. This CDR3 is CASSFSAGAPGELFF. The CDR3 DNA reads as TGCGCCAGCAGCTTTTCAGCGGGAGCTCCCGGGGAGCTGTTTTTT.